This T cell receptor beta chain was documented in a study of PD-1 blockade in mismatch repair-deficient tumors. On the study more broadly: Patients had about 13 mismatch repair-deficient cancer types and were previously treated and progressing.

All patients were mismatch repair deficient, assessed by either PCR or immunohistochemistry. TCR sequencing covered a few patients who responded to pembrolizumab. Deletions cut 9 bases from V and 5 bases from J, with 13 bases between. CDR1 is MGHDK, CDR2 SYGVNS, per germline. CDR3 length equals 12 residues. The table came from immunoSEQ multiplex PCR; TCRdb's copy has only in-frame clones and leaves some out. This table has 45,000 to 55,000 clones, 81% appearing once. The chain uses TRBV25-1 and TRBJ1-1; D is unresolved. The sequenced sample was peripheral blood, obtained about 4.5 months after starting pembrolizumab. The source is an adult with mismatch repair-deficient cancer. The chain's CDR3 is CASTFTGTEAFF. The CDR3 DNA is TGTGCCAGTACCTTCACGGGTACTGAAGCTTTCTTT.